The 27 T cell receptor beta chains below come from one sample, sequenced in a study of blood T cells in healthy people across ages. A second PCR of 7 to 11 cycles used a sample-barcoded 5' primer and a J-beta primer mix. In TCRdb, the 5' RACE reads were re-called with MiXCR into one record per CDR3 protein. The profile shows hundreds of thousands of distinct CDR3 sequences, nearly 25% of them singletons. These sequences were also reported in another study, on T cells of mothers and their children.

The specimen was blood. These receptors all stem from a boy aged 5-17 years in good health.

The CDR3 bases are TGTGCCAGCAAAGGCTTACTAGCGGCCCTCGTGGACGAGCAGTACTTC. Protein sequence: CASKGLLAALVDEQYF. This sequence joins TRBV28 and TRBJ2-7, with 8 bases identical to TRBD2. From germline, CDR1 is MDHEN and CDR2 SYDVKM. Trimming removed 7 bases from V and 5 bases from J; junction bases left unmatched: 16. The CDR3 length is 16 residues.

The chain joins TRBV7-2 to TRBJ1-2; D might be TRBD1 (5 bases). CDR3 length: 17 residues. Germline-derived CDR1 and CDR2 are SGHTA and FQGNSA. V gave up 8 bases and J gave up 8 bases, with 30 bases separating them. Written as DNA, the CDR3 is TGTGCCAGCTCTTATCGGGTAGGAGGTGACGTGAGGGGAGGCTACACCTTC. It yields the protein CASSYRVGGDVRGGYTF.

V gene TRBV3-1 combines with J gene TRBJ2-2; D gene uncertain. Germline V gives CDR1 LGHDT, CDR2 YNNKEL (reference sequence). The V and J ends lost 4 bases and 0 bases respectively, with 9 bases between them. The CDR3 spans 15 residues. This CDR3 reads CASSRYTPNTGELFF. The CDR3 DNA reads TGTGCCAGCAGCCGTTACACACCGAACACCGGGGAGCTGTTTTTT.

Only a few counts were recorded for this clonotype. The chain recombines TRBV7-2 with TRBJ2-1; a weak D match, TRBD1 (6 bases). Trimming shortened V by 1 base and J by 9 bases, and 16 bases separated the two germline ends. The CDR3 has 15 residues. Germline V gene lookup returns CDR1 SGHTA and CDR2 FQGNSA. CDR3 residues: CASSLVDSTRGEQFF. CDR3 in DNA: TGTGCCAGCAGCTTAGTGGACAGTACACGGGGTGAGCAGTTCTTC.

This rearrangement joins TRBV28 to TRBJ1-4, with no clear D. This CDR3 has 13 amino acids. The germline gives CDR1 MDHEN, CDR2 SYDVKM. Trimming took off 7 bases at V and 5 bases at J, with 11 bases between the two ends. Here the CDR3 reads CASTKVLNEKLFF. CDR3 bases: TGTGCCAGCACCAAGGTCCTGAATGAAAAACTGTTTTTT.

This clonotype was seen only a few times. This rearrangement joins TRBV7-2 to TRBJ1-4; perhaps TRBD1 as D (6 bases). The CDR3 has 15 amino acids. The V end was cut by 4 bases, the J end by 0 bases, with 9 bases between. The germline CDR1 and CDR2 sequences are SGHTA and FQGNSA. The CDR3 loop is CASSSGHSTNEKLFF. CDR3 bases: TGTGCCAGCAGCTCGGGACACTCAACTAATGAAAAACTGTTTTTT.

This clonotype was seen more than once but under ten times. The chain is built from TRBV4-2 and TRBJ2-3; 8 bases fit TRBD2. The CDR3 is made up of 19 amino acids. Germline loops: CDR1 LGHNA, CDR2 YNFKEQ. Trimming removed 0 bases from V and 1 base from J; junction bases left unmatched: 12. Here the CDR3 DNA reads TGTGCCAGCAGCCAAGAGTCCCGGGAGGGCCTTCAAGGCACAGATACGCAGTATTTT. It is translated as CASSQESREGLQGTDTQYF.

The V and J genes are TRBV18 and TRBJ2-5; a weak D match, TRBD2 (5 bases). This CDR3 has 13 amino acids. The germline gives CDR1 KGHSH, CDR2 LQKENI. The V end lost 1 base, the J end lost 5 bases, and 8 bases lay between the germline ends. The CDR3 DNA reads as TGTGCCAGCTCACCACAAAGGGAGGAGACCCAGTACTTC. Its protein product is CASSPQREETQYF.

The table lists this clonotype with a few counts. J is TRBJ2-3 and V is TRBV4-2; no firm D call. CDR3 length: 14 amino acids. Germline V lookup: CDR1 LGHNA, CDR2 YNFKEQ. V lost 3 bases to trimming and J lost 5 bases, with 12 bases between them. The CDR3 region has the DNA TGTGCCAGCAGCCAGGTTGAGTTTAAAGATACGCAGTATTTT. It encodes CASSQVEFKDTQYF.

The rearrangement uses TRBV28 and TRBJ2-1; tentatively, D is TRBD1 (7 bases). V was trimmed by 2 bases and J by 12 bases, leaving 20 bases between them. The germline V gene encodes CDR1 MDHEN and CDR2 SYDVKM. This CDR3 comprises 15 residues. The CDR3 nucleotides are TGTGCCAGCAGTTTAATCCAGGGGGGTTGGAACGGGCAGTTCTTC. Residues: CASSLIQGGWNGQFF.

This clonotype was observed many times. The chain couples TRBV20-1 to TRBJ1-5; TRBD1 matches at 10 bases. The CDR3 covers 16 residues. CDR1 is DFQATT and CDR2 is SNEGSKA in the germline V gene (reference sequence). V gave up 0 bases and J gave up 3 bases; unmatched junction bases: 5. CDR3 amino acids: CSARDPGTGDNQPQHF. The DNA for the CDR3 is TGCAGTGCTAGAGATCCGGGGACAGGGGACAATCAGCCCCAGCATTTT.

This chain uses TRBV7-9 with TRBJ2-5; 8 bases fit TRBD2. V gave up 1 base and J gave up 11 bases; unmatched junction bases: 9. The CDR3 covers 14 residues. Germline CDR1 is SEHNR and CDR2 is FQNEAQ (reference sequence). The CDR3 protein is CASSLGSGSWEQYF. In DNA, the CDR3 is TGTGCCAGCAGCTTAGGGAGCGGGAGTTGGGAGCAGTACTTC.

On this clonotype: The germline gene is not matched at one end of the junction; a read error may be the cause. The chain employs TRBV5-1 and TRBJ2-2, with D tentatively TRBD1 or TRBD2 (6 bases each). This CDR3 has 14 amino acids. Germline CDR1 and CDR2: SGHRS and YFSETQ. CDR3 in amino acids: CASRNAGAGGELFF. Written as DNA, the CDR3 is TGCGCCAGCAGAAATGCAGGGGCTGGCGGGGAGCTGTTCTTT.

The V gene is TRBV7-9, the J gene TRBJ1-5, with TRBD1 as a possible D gene (5 bases). CDR3 size: 13 residues. Germline V gene data show CDR1 as SEHNR and CDR2 as FQNEAQ (reference sequence). V lost 3 bases and J 7 bases, leaving 10 bases between the germline ends. The CDR3 loop reads CASSFQGDQPQHF. In DNA form, the CDR3 reads TGTGCCAGCAGCTTTCAAGGGGACCAGCCCCAGCATTTT.

This clonotype has a handful of counts. The J gene is TRBJ2-1, the V gene TRBV20-1, with TRBD2 as a possible D gene (5 bases). The CDR3 runs to 16 residues. Germline values: CDR1 DFQATT, CDR2 SNEGSKA (reference sequence). V shed 3 bases and J shed 2 bases, with 17 bases lying between them. CDR3: CSARGARLMTYNEQFF. The CDR3 DNA reads as TGCAGTGCTAGGGGAGCCCGTCTGATGACCTACAATGAGCAGTTCTTC.

This chain connects TRBV20-1 to TRBJ2-1, with 7 bases identical to TRBD2. Germline values: CDR1 DFQATT, CDR2 SNEGSKA (reference sequence). This CDR3 has 14 amino acids. The J segment lost 0 bases and the V segment lost 5 bases, leaving 4 bases of the junction unmatched. The CDR3, as DNA: TGCAGTGCTTCCGCTAGCGGCTCCTACAATGAGCAGTTCTTC. Translation gives CSASASGSYNEQFF.

There are a few counts of this clonotype. The chain has TRBV7-3 and TRBJ2-2; D is uncertain. Germline-derived CDR1 and CDR2 are SGHTA and FQGTGA. The CDR3 spans 15 residues. The V and J ends lost 1 base and 1 base respectively, with 7 bases between them. This chain's CDR3 is CASSLKTLNTGELFF. CDR3 nucleotides: TGTGCCAGCAGCTTAAAGACGCTGAACACCGGGGAGCTGTTTTTT.

This clonotype came up many times. The chain carries TRBV9 and TRBJ1-1; TRBD1 is a possible D gene (5 bases). Deletions cut 4 bases from V and 0 bases from J, with 25 bases between. The CDR3 loop spans 19 amino acids. CDR1 is SGDLS, CDR2 YYNGEE, per germline. CDR3 sequence: CASSSGILGGVNMNTEAFF. The CDR3 DNA reads as TGTGCCAGCAGCTCAGGTATATTAGGAGGGGTCAACATGAACACTGAAGCTTTCTTT.

J is TRBJ2-5 and V is TRBV24-1; 7 bases agree with TRBD1. The CDR3 runs 15 residues. The V gene end was trimmed by 3 bases and the J gene end by 0 bases; junction bases not matched to a gene: 3. Germline V CDR1 and CDR2: KGHDR, SFDVKD. The CDR3 coding sequence is TGTGCCACCAGTGATCCGACAGGGAACCAAGAGACCCAGTACTTC. It is translated as CATSDPTGNQETQYF.

This clonotype has more than one count but fewer than ten. The chain joins TRBV6-1 to TRBJ2-7; possible D gene TRBD1, 6 bases. The germline V gene encodes CDR1 MNHNS and CDR2 SASEGT. This CDR3 has 16 residues. The V end was cut by 2 bases, the J end by 2 bases, with 16 bases between. Here the CDR3 DNA reads TGTGCCAGCAGTGAATGGGGGACACCCAAAACCTACGAGCAGTACTTC. It encodes CASSEWGTPKTYEQYF.

This clonotype was counted a few times. This sequence joins TRBV12-3 or TRBV12-4 and TRBJ1-4; 7 bases agree with TRBD1. J was trimmed by 4 bases and V by 3 bases; bases with no gene match: 5. The CDR3 has 15 amino acids. CDR3 sequence: CASSFAGQLNEKLFF. CDR3 nucleotides: TGTGCCAGCAGTTTTGCGGGACAGCTTAATGAAAAACTGTTTTTT.

This clonotype was counted between two and nine times. The rearrangement uses TRBV28 and TRBJ2-1; no clear D gene. Judging by the DNA end, TRBJ2-5 fits better; the J call may be wrong. The germline V gene encodes CDR1 MDHEN and CDR2 SYDVKM. CDR3 length: 16 residues. The CDR3 bases are TGTGCCAGCCAACCCGGTGGGGTAGTCTTCATAGAGACCCAGTACTTC. Translation: CASQPGGVVFIETQYF.

This clonotype appeared a few times. The chain combines TRBV7-8 with TRBJ1-2, with 7 bases identical to TRBD1. Germline V gives CDR1 SGHVS, CDR2 FQNEAQ. V lost 5 bases, J lost 3 bases, and 12 bases stayed unmatched. This CDR3 is 16 amino acids long. The CDR3 reads CASSTRKGALDYGYTF. The CDR3 nucleotides read TGTGCCAGCAGCACCCGAAAGGGGGCCTTGGACTATGGCTACACCTTC.

J is TRBJ1-6 and V is TRBV2; TRBD1 might be the D (6 bases). The CDR3 is 16 amino acids. The V gene lost 7 bases and the J gene lost 0 bases, with 13 bases spanning the gap. The germline CDR1 and CDR2 sequences are SNHLY and FYNNEI. The CDR3: CASKAGASSYNSPLHF. As DNA, the CDR3 is TGTGCCAGCAAGGCAGGGGCGAGCTCCTATAATTCACCCCTCCACTTT.

V is TRBV20-1 and J is TRBJ1-1, with 7 bases lining up with TRBD1. Trimming cost V 3 bases and J 8 bases; bases outside gene matches: 9. The CDR3 has 13 amino acids. CDR1 is DFQATT, CDR2 SNEGSKA, per germline (reference sequence). CDR3 loop: CSARDRRRSEAFF. CDR3 DNA: TGCAGTGCTAGGGACAGGCGACGATCAGAAGCTTTCTTT.

This clonotype was found a few times. Written as DNA, the CDR3 is TGCGCCAGCAGCTTGGAGTCTTGGGTTCTGAATGGCTACACCTTC. Protein sequence: CASSLESWVLNGYTF. The chain joins TRBV5-1 to TRBJ1-2; the D is unclear. CDR1 and CDR2 (germline): SGHRS, YFSETQ. Trimming took 0 bases from V and 6 from J, leaving 15 bases between them. The CDR3 runs 15 residues.

This clonotype is a singleton in its sample. V gene TRBV12-3 or TRBV12-4 combines with J gene TRBJ2-2, with TRBD1 matching over 9 bases. The CDR3 runs to 15 residues. The V segment lost 7 bases and the J segment 0 bases; nucleotides outside the gene matches: 3. The CDR3 sequence is CASNGQGSNTGELFF. The CDR3 nucleotides read TGTGCCAGCAACGGACAGGGGTCGAACACCGGGGAGCTGTTTTTT.